These T cell receptor beta chains were read from a single sample in a study of blood T cell repertoires in COVID-19. Repertoires were generated with immunoSEQ multiplex PCR, while TCRdb's copy carries only in-frame clones and drops some. The data hold under 200,000 clones, with roughly 80% observed a single time. The sequencing input was peripheral blood. The receptors shown here come from a man between 65 and 80 years old with acute or convalescent COVID-19. Both conserved end residues are part of each CDR3. The order of the fields is D gene, V gene, clone size, J gene, CDR3 DNA, CDR3 protein. D genes are given only for firm matches. Size values are once, few and many counts, or a class for expanded clones, and some rows have none.

d_call: TRBD1; v_call: TRBV19; clone_size: -; j_call: TRBJ2-7; cdr3_nt: TGTGCCAGTAGTATCTCACAGGGGGCTTTGTACGAGCAGTACTTC; cdr3_aa: CASSISQGALYEQYF
d_call: -; v_call: TRBV6-5; clone_size: -; j_call: TRBJ2-7; cdr3_nt: TGTGCCAGCAGGCTGACAGGAGCTGGCGAGCAGTACTTC; cdr3_aa: CASRLTGAGEQYF
d_call: TRBD1; v_call: TRBV30; clone_size: -; j_call: TRBJ2-1; cdr3_nt: TGTGCCTGGAGAAAAGGACAGGCTCTCAATGAGCAGTTCTTC; cdr3_aa: CAWRKGQALNEQFF
d_call: TRBD2; v_call: TRBV6-5; clone_size: -; j_call: TRBJ2-5; cdr3_nt: TGTGCCAGCAGAAAACTAGCGGGAGGAGAGACCCAGTACTTC; cdr3_aa: CASRKLAGGETQYF
d_call: TRBD1; v_call: TRBV12-5; clone_size: -; j_call: TRBJ2-7; cdr3_nt: TGTGCTAGTGGTGTGGGACAGGGTACCTACGAGCAGTACTTC; cdr3_aa: CASGVGQGTYEQYF
d_call: TRBD1; v_call: TRBV9; clone_size: once; j_call: TRBJ1-5; cdr3_nt: TGTGCCAGCAGCGTAGGAATAGGGGGCGGCAATCAGCCCCAGCATTTT; cdr3_aa: CASSVGIGGGNQPQHF
d_call: -; v_call: TRBV29-1; clone_size: -; j_call: TRBJ2-1; cdr3_nt: TGCAGCGTCCACAGGAACAATGAGCAGTTCTTC; cdr3_aa: CSVHRNNEQFF
d_call: TRBD2; v_call: TRBV28; clone_size: -; j_call: TRBJ2-2; cdr3_nt: TGCCTTTCTGCGGGAGGAACCACCGGGGAGCTGTTTTTT; cdr3_aa: CLSAGGTTGELFF
d_call: TRBD2; v_call: TRBV28; clone_size: -; j_call: TRBJ2-1; cdr3_nt: TGTGCCAGCAGACTAGCGGGAGGCTCCTACAATGAGCAGTTCTTC; cdr3_aa: CASRLAGGSYNEQFF
d_call: TRBD1; v_call: TRBV6-5; clone_size: -; j_call: TRBJ2-5; cdr3_nt: TGTGCCAGCACGCTAGGGGCAGGGGGCGAGACCCAGTACTTC; cdr3_aa: CASTLGAGGETQYF
d_call: -; v_call: TRBV3-1/TRBV3-2; clone_size: -; j_call: TRBJ2-5; cdr3_nt: TGTGCCAGCACCGAATCGGGGGTGGAAGAGACCCAGTACTTC; cdr3_aa: CASTESGVEETQYF
d_call: -; v_call: TRBV6-5; clone_size: many; j_call: TRBJ1-5; cdr3_nt: TGTGCCAGCAGGACGGGAGATGGCAATCAGCCCCAGCATTTT; cdr3_aa: CASRTGDGNQPQHF
d_call: TRBD2; v_call: TRBV19; clone_size: few; j_call: TRBJ2-5; cdr3_nt: TGTGCCAGTAGTATACTTATGGGGGGGTCGGAGACCCAGTACTTC; cdr3_aa: CASSILMGGSETQYF
d_call: TRBD1; v_call: TRBV5-1; clone_size: -; j_call: TRBJ1-1; cdr3_nt: TGCGCCAGCAGCTTGGGGGCCTCAGGGGGAGGCTTTGGCACTGAAGCTTTCTTT; cdr3_aa: CASSLGASGGGFGTEAFF
d_call: TRBD2; v_call: TRBV28; clone_size: -; j_call: TRBJ2-7; cdr3_nt: TGTGCCAGCAGTCCGACTAGCGGAGCCGTTTACGAGCAGTACTTC; cdr3_aa: CASSPTSGAVYEQYF
d_call: -; v_call: TRBV29-1; clone_size: -; j_call: TRBJ2-3; cdr3_nt: TGCAGCGTTGTTGTATCGGCAGATACGCAGTATTTT; cdr3_aa: CSVVVSADTQYF
d_call: TRBD1; v_call: TRBV7-9; clone_size: -; j_call: TRBJ1-2; cdr3_nt: TGTGCCAGCAGCTTAGAAGACAGGGGAAGGGATGGCTACACCTTC; cdr3_aa: CASSLEDRGRDGYTF
d_call: TRBD1; v_call: TRBV6-2/TRBV6-3; clone_size: -; j_call: TRBJ1-4; cdr3_nt: TGTGCCAGCAGTTCTCTTGACAGGGCACTTAATGAAAAACTGTTTTTT; cdr3_aa: CASSSLDRALNEKLFF
d_call: -; v_call: TRBV27; clone_size: -; j_call: TRBJ2-3; cdr3_nt: TGTGCCAGCAGTTTAGAAGCTACCCGCACAGATACGCAGTATTTT; cdr3_aa: CASSLEATRTDTQYF
d_call: -; v_call: TRBV5-1; clone_size: -; j_call: TRBJ1-1; cdr3_nt: TGCGCCAGCAGCTCGGGACTGCCGACTGAAGCTTTCTTT; cdr3_aa: CASSSGLPTEAFF
d_call: TRBD2; v_call: TRBV6-1; clone_size: -; j_call: TRBJ2-1; cdr3_nt: TGTGCCAGCAGTGGCGGGAGGCATGAGCAGTTCTTC; cdr3_aa: CASSGGRHEQFF
d_call: TRBD2; v_call: TRBV5-1; clone_size: -; j_call: TRBJ2-3; cdr3_nt: TGCGCCAGCAGACTAGCGGGAGTGAAATCAGATACGCAGTATTTT; cdr3_aa: CASRLAGVKSDTQYF
d_call: TRBD1; v_call: TRBV5-4; clone_size: -; j_call: TRBJ2-5; cdr3_nt: TGTGCCAGCAGCTTGGGGGGAAACAGGGGTGGAGAGACCCAGTACTTC; cdr3_aa: CASSLGGNRGGETQYF
d_call: -; v_call: TRBV2; clone_size: -; j_call: TRBJ2-5; cdr3_nt: TGTGCCAGCAGTGAAGGCCAGGGGTATGAGACCCAGTACTTC; cdr3_aa: CASSEGQGYETQYF
d_call: TRBD1; v_call: TRBV15; clone_size: -; j_call: TRBJ1-4; cdr3_nt: TGTGCCACCAGCAGAGGAAACGCGGGACAGCCTAATGAAAAACTGTTTTTT; cdr3_aa: CATSRGNAGQPNEKLFF
d_call: -; v_call: TRBV7-8; clone_size: -; j_call: TRBJ1-2; cdr3_nt: TGTGCCAGCAGCTTAACGGTGGAGTCTTCTGGGGGGTATGGCTACACCTTC; cdr3_aa: CASSLTVESSGGYGYTF
d_call: TRBD1; v_call: TRBV2; clone_size: -; j_call: TRBJ1-5; cdr3_nt: TGTGCCAGCAGTGGAGAGACAGGGACCAGTCAGCCCCAGCATTTT; cdr3_aa: CASSGETGTSQPQHF
d_call: -; v_call: TRBV5-4; clone_size: -; j_call: TRBJ2-1; cdr3_nt: TGTGCCAGCAGTTTTCCTAGGTACAATGAGCAGTTCTTC; cdr3_aa: CASSFPRYNEQFF
d_call: -; v_call: TRBV11-3; clone_size: -; j_call: TRBJ1-1; cdr3_nt: TGTGCCAGCAGCTTAGGGTCGGGCGGGGGTCGGGACACTGAAGCTTTCTTT; cdr3_aa: CASSLGSGGGRDTEAFF
d_call: -; v_call: TRBV9; clone_size: -; j_call: TRBJ2-2; cdr3_nt: TGTGCCAGCAGCGTAGGGCATTCTGCTCTCACCGGGGAGCTGTTTTTT; cdr3_aa: CASSVGHSALTGELFF
d_call: TRBD1; v_call: TRBV28; clone_size: -; j_call: TRBJ1-1; cdr3_nt: TGTGCCAGCAGTTACCAAGACAGGGAAGGAGCTTTCTTT; cdr3_aa: CASSYQDREGAFF
d_call: TRBD1; v_call: TRBV7-2; clone_size: many; j_call: TRBJ1-2; cdr3_nt: TGTGCCAGCAGCCGGGGACAGGGGGAAGGCTACACCTTC; cdr3_aa: CASSRGQGEGYTF
d_call: -; v_call: TRBV10-3; clone_size: -; j_call: TRBJ1-3; cdr3_nt: TGTGCCATCAGCCCCGGACAGTTATCTGGAAACACCATATATTTT; cdr3_aa: CAISPGQLSGNTIYF
d_call: -; v_call: TRBV7-9; clone_size: -; j_call: TRBJ1-2; cdr3_nt: TGTGCCAGCAGCTTAGTTGGGAGTGGCTACACCTTC; cdr3_aa: CASSLVGSGYTF
d_call: -; v_call: TRBV5-3; clone_size: -; j_call: TRBJ2-1; cdr3_nt: TGTGCCAGAAGCTTGTTAGAGAGCTCCTACAATGAGCAGTTCTTC; cdr3_aa: CARSLLESSYNEQFF
d_call: -; v_call: TRBV28; clone_size: -; j_call: TRBJ1-2; cdr3_nt: TGTGCCAGCAACCCGGGATATACCTATGGCTACACCTTC; cdr3_aa: CASNPGYTYGYTF
d_call: TRBD1; v_call: TRBV6-2/TRBV6-3; clone_size: -; j_call: TRBJ1-1; cdr3_nt: TGTGCCAGCAGTACGCCTCCGGGACAGACGAACACTGAAGCTTTCTTT; cdr3_aa: CASSTPPGQTNTEAFF
d_call: -; v_call: TRBV18; clone_size: -; j_call: TRBJ2-1; cdr3_nt: TGTGCCAGCTCACCCACGACACCGTACAATGAGCAGTTCTTC; cdr3_aa: CASSPTTPYNEQFF
d_call: -; v_call: TRBV5-5; clone_size: few; j_call: TRBJ1-6; cdr3_nt: TGTGCCAGCAGCCTCGACAGGCTAATATCACCCCTCCACTTT; cdr3_aa: CASSLDRLISPLHF
d_call: -; v_call: TRBV7-2; clone_size: -; j_call: TRBJ1-5; cdr3_nt: TGTGCCAGCAGCCAGAAGACAGGCACACGGCAGCCCCAGCATTTT; cdr3_aa: CASSQKTGTRQPQHF
d_call: -; v_call: TRBV6-1; clone_size: -; j_call: TRBJ1-5; cdr3_nt: TGTGCCAGCAGTGAAAGGACAGTTTACAATCAGCCCCAGCATTTT; cdr3_aa: CASSERTVYNQPQHF